The text below deals with one T cell receptor (beta chain). This clonotype turned up a few times. Its target antigen remains unknown. No quality values exist for individual bases; no much larger clone is one base distant. The data originate from a study of T cells in Graves' hyperthyroidism and ophthalmopathy (dated by TCRdb to between 2018 and 2021). At the level of the whole study: Peripheral blood samples were taken at the time of initial diagnosis, prior to any treatment. Following sampling, methimazole starting at 30 mg daily was given to hyperthyroidism patients, and high-dose intravenous methylprednisolone was given to ophthalmopathy patients. TCR Vbeta CDR3 sequencing of some 140 peripheral blood samples (about 45 ophthalmopathy, 75 hyperthyroidism and approximately 17 progressor patients) is reported in the paper. For training and testing, the 80 to 100 patients in the discovery cohort were randomly divided in a 7:3 ratio. An independent validation cohort of under 20 hyperthyroidism patients and over 15 patients who later progressed to ophthalmopathy tested prospective prediction of ophthalmopathy. Thyroid tissue and blood T-cell repertoires from several Graves' hyperthyroidism patients were also compared in the study. A discovery cohort of around 100 patients, roughly 40 with Graves' ophthalmopathy and more than 55 with stable Graves' hyperthyroidism, was used to find distinguishing TCR V-J signatures.

Results and caveats for the whole study, not just this receptor: In validation, progression to ophthalmopathy was predicted by the model with 65% to 71% sensitivity and around 76% specificity, a median of 6.5 months before onset. Sample size was not statistically predetermined, and blinding of investigators to group allocation was not performed. Blood samples also contained most of the expanded thyroid clonotypes (frequency above 0.001), which suggests that blood repertoires may reflect thyroid immune responses. In cross-validation, a model built on a 13 V-J signature told ophthalmopathy apart from stable hyperthyroidism with approximately 90% sensitivity and roughly 82% specificity, and in testing the same model reached 80%/75%.

Amplification of TCR beta CDR3 regions was carried out from RNA transcripts. The TCR CDR3 was subjected to a first round of RT-PCR using the HTBI primer set and the Qiagen OneStep RT-PCR kit. Libraries were constructed in a second round of multiplex PCR, after which size selection and purification were performed. Paired-end sequencing of the libraries was performed with 100 bp reads on an Illumina HiSeq2000. The source study handled its data this way. SOAPnuke was used to process the raw data, with reads discarded if the reads contained adapters or uncalled bases, had a mean Phred below 15, or lacked an exact constant-primer or identifier match. COPE v1.2.5 was used to merge high-quality paired reads, and clonotypes were defined as unique nucleotide sequences. MiTCR v1.1 was used to align clonotypes to the IMGT TRBV, TRBD and TRBJ reference segments. The analysis was restricted to V-J combinations with a frequency above 0.0001, which together covered approximately 99% of the repertoires. The TCS score was defined as F50 (clonal expansion) divided by E x V (chaos), with BLOSUM62-based TCRdist calculated between CDR3 peptides within each V-J. Welch's t-statistics and random forest reduced 500 to 550 V-J features to around 14, which were used in a naive Bayes classifier (R e1071). Using fastp at Q25 and MiXCR, TCRdb reprocessed the public reads and kept productive beta chains. CDR3 protein duplicates are merged, each entry listing the most common genes and DNA. The V and J calls come from TCRdb's annotation, not from the publication. This sample comprises some 370,000 distinct CDR3 sequences, around 15% of them detected only once. The ten biggest clones cover 25% to 30% of the sample.

Ophthalmopathy patients had moderately to severely active disease, with a Clinical Activity Score of 3 or more, a NOSPECS grade of 4 or more, and a disease duration of less than 3 months. Patients with uncontrolled infections, other autoimmune diseases, pregnancy or lactation were excluded. Diagnoses relied on clinical symptoms, serum thyroxine and TRAb, thyroid ultrasound and orbital computed tomography. PBMCs were isolated from about 9.1 ml of fresh peripheral blood by Ficoll-Paque density gradient centrifugation. Total RNA was extracted using Trizol reagent, and RNA quality was assessed on an Agilent 2100 Bioanalyzer. Relative to germline, V is 6 bases shorter and J is 5 bases shorter, with 11 bases between their ends. Measured from the cysteine to the phenylalanine, the CDR3 is 12 residues long. Only the CDR3 DNA stays, 36 bases, in frame from base 1.

Rearrangement joined TRBV12-3 or TRBV12-4 to TRBJ2-7; the D gene is perhaps TRBD1, from 6 matching bases. This sequence originates from a man between 50 and 59 years old with Graves' ophthalmopathy. Sample: blood. This receptor carries the CDR3 CASSPYRDEQYF. The DNA sequence is as follows: TGTGCCAGCAGCCCCTACAGGGACGAGCAGTACTTC.